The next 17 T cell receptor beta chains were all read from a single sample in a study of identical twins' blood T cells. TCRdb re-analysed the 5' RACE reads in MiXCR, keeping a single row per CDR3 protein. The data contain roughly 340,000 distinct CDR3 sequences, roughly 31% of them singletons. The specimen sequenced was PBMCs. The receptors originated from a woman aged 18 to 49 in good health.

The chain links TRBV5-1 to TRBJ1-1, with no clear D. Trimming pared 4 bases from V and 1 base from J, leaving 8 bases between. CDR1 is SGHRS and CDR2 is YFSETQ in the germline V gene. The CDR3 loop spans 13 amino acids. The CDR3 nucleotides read TGCGCCAGCAGCCCGTCTCAGAACACTGAAGCTTTCTTT. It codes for CASSPSQNTEAFF.

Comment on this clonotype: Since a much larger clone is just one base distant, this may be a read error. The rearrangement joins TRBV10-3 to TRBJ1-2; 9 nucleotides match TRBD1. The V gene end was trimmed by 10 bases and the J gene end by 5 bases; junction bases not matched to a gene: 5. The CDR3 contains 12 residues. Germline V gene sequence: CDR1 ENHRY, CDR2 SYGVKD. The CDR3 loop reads CANRGQGYGYTF. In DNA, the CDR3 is TGTGCCAACAGAGGACAGGGGTATGGCTACACCTTC.

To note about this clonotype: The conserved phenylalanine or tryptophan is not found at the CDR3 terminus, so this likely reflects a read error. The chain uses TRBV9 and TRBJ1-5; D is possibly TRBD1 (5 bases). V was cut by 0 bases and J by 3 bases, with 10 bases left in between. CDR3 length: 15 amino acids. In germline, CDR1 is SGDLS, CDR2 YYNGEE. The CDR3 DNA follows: TGTGCCAGCAGCGTAGGGGGCCTCACCAATCAGCCCCAGCATTAT. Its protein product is CASSVGGLTNQPQHY.

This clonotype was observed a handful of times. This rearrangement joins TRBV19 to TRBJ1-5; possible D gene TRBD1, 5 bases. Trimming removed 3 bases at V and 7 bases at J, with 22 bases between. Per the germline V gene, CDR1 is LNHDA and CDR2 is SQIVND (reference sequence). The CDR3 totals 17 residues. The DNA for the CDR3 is TGTGCCAGTAGTATTCGAAGGACACCAATTCCCGACCAGCCCCAGCATTTT. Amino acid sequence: CASSIRRTPIPDQPQHF.

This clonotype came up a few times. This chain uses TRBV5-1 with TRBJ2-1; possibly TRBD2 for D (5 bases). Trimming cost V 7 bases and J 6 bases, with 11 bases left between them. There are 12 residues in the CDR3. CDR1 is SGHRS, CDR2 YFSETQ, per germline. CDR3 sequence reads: CASAASFNEQFF. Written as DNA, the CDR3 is TGCGCCAGCGCGGCTAGCTTCAATGAGCAGTTCTTC.

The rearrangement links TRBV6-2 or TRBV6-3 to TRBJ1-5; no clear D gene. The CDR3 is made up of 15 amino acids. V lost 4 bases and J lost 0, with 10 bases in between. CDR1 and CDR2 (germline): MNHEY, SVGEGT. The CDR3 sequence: CASSSAGCSNQPQHF. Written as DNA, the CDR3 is TGTGCCAGCAGTTCCGCAGGTTGTAGCAATCAGCCCCAGCATTTT.

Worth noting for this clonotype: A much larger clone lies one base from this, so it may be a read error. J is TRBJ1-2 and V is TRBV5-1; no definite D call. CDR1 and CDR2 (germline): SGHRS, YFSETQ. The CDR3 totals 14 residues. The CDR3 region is CASSTGTNGYVYTF. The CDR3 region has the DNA TGCGCCAGCAGCACCGGAACAAATGGCTATGTCTACACCTTC.

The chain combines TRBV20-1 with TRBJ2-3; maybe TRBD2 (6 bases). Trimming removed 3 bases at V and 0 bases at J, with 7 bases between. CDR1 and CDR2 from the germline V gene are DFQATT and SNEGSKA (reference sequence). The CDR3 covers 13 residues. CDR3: CSASGGSTDTQYF. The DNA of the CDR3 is TGCAGTGCTAGCGGGGGTAGCACAGATACGCAGTATTTT.

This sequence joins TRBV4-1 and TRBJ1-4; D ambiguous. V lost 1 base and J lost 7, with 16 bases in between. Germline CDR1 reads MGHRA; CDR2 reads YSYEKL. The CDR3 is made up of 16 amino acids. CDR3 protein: CASSQGSGQHSEKLFF. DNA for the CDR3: TGCGCCAGCAGCCAAGGGTCCGGCCAGCATAGTGAAAAACTGTTTTTT.

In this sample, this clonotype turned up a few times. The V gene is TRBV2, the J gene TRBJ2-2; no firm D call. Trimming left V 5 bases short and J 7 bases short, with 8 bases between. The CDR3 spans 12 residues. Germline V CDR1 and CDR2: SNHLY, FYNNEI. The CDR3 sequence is CASSKDDGELFF. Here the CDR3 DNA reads TGTGCCAGCAGTAAAGATGACGGGGAGCTGTTTTTT. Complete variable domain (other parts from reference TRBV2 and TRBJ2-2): EPEVTQTPSHQVTQMGQEVILRCVPISNHLYFYWYRQILGQKVEFLVSFYNNEISEKSEIFDDQFSVERPDGSNFTLKIRSTKLEDSAMYFCASSKDDGELFFGEGSRLTVL.

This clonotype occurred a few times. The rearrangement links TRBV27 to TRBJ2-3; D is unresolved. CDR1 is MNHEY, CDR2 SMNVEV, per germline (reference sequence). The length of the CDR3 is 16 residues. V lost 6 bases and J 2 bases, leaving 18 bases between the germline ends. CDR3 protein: CASSPNKLRNTDTQYF. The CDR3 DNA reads TGTGCCAGCAGCCCAAATAAGTTGCGGAACACAGATACGCAGTATTTT.

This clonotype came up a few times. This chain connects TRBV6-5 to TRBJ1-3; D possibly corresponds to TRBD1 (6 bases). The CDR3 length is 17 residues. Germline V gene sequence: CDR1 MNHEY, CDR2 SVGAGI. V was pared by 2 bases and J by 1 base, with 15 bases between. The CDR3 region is CASSYDRRGGSGNTIYF. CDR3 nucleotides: TGTGCCAGCAGTTACGACCGGAGAGGGGGATCTGGAAACACCATATATTTT.

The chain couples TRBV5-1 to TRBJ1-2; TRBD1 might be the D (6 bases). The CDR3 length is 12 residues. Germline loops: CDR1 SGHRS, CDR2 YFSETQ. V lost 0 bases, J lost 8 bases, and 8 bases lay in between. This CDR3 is CASSLDRVGYTF. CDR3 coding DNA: TGCGCCAGCAGCTTGGACAGGGTCGGCTACACCTTC. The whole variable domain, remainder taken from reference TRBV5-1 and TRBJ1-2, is KAGVTQTPRYLIKTRGQQVTLSCSPISGHRSVSWYQQTPGQGLQFLFEYFSETQRNKGNFPGRFSGRQFSNSRSEMNVSTLELGDSALYLCASSLDRVGYTFGSGTRLTVV.

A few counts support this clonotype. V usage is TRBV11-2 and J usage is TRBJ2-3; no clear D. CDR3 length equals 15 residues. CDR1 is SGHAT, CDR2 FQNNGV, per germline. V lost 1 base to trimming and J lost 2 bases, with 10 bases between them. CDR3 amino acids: CASSLVVGPTDTQYF. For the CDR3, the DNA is TGTGCCAGCAGCTTAGTGGTAGGACCCACAGATACGCAGTATTTT.

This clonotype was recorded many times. CDR3 loop: CSVDSGENIQYF. For the CDR3, the DNA is TGCAGCGTTGATTCGGGGGAAAACATTCAGTACTTC. The chain combines TRBV29-1 with TRBJ2-4; D may be TRBD2 (6 bases). Per the germline V gene, CDR1 is SQVTM and CDR2 is ANQGSEA. The CDR3 loop spans 12 amino acids. V lost 3 bases and J 5 bases, leaving 8 bases between the germline ends.

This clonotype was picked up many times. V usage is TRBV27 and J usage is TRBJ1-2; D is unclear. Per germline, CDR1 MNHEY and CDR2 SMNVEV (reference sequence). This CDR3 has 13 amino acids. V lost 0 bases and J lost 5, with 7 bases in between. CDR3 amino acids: CASSLSNGYGYTF. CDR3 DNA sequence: TGTGCCAGCAGTTTATCCAACGGATATGGCTACACCTTC.

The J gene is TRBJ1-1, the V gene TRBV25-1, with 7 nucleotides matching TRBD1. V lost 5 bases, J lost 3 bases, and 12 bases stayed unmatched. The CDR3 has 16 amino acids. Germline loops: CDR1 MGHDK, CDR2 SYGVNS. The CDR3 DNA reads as TGTGCCAGCAGTAACCTCGACAGGGAGGGGCACACTGAAGCTTTCTTT. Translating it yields CASSNLDREGHTEAFF.